Listed below are T cell receptor beta chains from one sample, sequenced in a study of blood T cells in healthy people across ages. Each CDR3 protein is one row after TCRdb ran MiXCR on the 5' RACE reads. The sample lists approximately 900,000 distinct CDR3 sequences, about 44% seen once, with about an eighth in the top ten. Sequenced: blood. The source of these receptors is a young man in good health. The CDR3 runs from the conserved cysteine through the conserved F or W.

TRBV29-1	TRBJ1-2	CSVEVWAGHYGYTF
TRBV5-1	TRBJ2-2	CASSSGQGINTGELFF
TRBV29-1	TRBJ1-5	CSVERERDSLLVSNQPQHF
TRBV4-2	TRBJ2-1	CASSQEWSSYNEQFF
TRBV2	TRBJ1-6	CASIGGGIDNSPLHF
TRBV28	TRBJ2-5	CASSLSAGVQETQYF
TRBV7-2	TRBJ2-4	CASSWGGVGGKNIQYF
TRBV12-3/TRBV12-4	TRBJ2-6	CASRWTGRLNVLTF
TRBV28	TRBJ2-3	CASSLPSGGNRYTDTQYF
TRBV4-3	TRBJ2-1	CASSQDESQYSIYNEQFF
TRBV13	TRBJ1-3	CASSRRGLSGNTIYF
TRBV7-9	TRBJ2-5	CASSPWDRPIQETQYF
TRBV6-6	.	CASSPTGDLFEQYF
TRBV6-2/TRBV6-3	TRBJ2-1	CASRVAGGPENEQFF
TRBV12-3/TRBV12-4	TRBJ2-3	CASNPGRVEDTQYF
TRBV3-1	TRBJ1-2	CASSQPTIGKNYGYTF
TRBV27	TRBJ1-2	CASSPDTAGGTF
TRBV6-6	TRBJ2-1	CASTPTRTSGGDEQFF
TRBV7-9	TRBJ2-3	CARQGMGTDTQYF
TRBV12-3/TRBV12-4	TRBJ2-5	CASSFILGWQGQAETQYF
TRBV20-1	.	CSGTGTGDKNIQYF
TRBV27	TRBJ2-3	CASSLTGGLSGRETDTQYF
TRBV27	TRBJ2-7	CASSQKRTHEQYF
TRBV4-1	TRBJ2-1	CASSRNQGGKEQFF
TRBV2	TRBJ1-5	CASSGRVNSNQPQHF
TRBV12-3/TRBV12-4	TRBJ1-1	CASRRTGENTEAFF
TRBV20-1	TRBJ2-1	CSARERGRSYNEQFF
TRBV7-3	TRBJ2-2	CASSWGTAGGELFF
TRBV2	TRBJ2-7	CASSERDGASYEQYF
TRBV2	TRBJ1-2	CASRTASNYGYTF
TRBV4-2	.	CASSQDRDSGLSEQYF
TRBV20-1	TRBJ1-2	CSAAVGSGGYTF
TRBV11-3	TRBJ2-7	CASSSDRGTYEQYF
TRBV20-1	TRBJ1-6	CSLPGADNSPLHF
TRBV6-2/TRBV6-3	TRBJ2-2	CASSYVGYGELFF